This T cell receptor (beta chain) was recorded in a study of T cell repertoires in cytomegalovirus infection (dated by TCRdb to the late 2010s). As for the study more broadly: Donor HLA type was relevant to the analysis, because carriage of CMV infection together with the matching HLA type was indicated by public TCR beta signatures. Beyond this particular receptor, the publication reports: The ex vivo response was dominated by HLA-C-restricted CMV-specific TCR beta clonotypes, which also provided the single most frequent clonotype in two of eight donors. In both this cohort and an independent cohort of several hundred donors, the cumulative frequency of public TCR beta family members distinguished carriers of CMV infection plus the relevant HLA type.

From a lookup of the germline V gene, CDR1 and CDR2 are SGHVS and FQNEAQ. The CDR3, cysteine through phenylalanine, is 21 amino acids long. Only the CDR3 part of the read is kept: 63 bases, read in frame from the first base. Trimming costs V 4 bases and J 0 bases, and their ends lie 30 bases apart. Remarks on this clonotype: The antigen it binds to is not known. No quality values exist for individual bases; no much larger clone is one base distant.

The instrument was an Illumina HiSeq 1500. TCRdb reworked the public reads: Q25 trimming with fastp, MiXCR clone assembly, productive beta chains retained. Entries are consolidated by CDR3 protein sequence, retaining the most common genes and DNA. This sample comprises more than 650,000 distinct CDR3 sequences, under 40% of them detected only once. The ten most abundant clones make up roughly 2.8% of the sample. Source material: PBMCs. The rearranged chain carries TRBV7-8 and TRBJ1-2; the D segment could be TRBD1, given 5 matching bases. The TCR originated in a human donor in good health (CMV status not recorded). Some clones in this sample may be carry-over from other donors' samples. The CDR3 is CASSSLLVQGRNRFANYGYTF. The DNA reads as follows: TGTGCCAGCAGCTCTTTATTGGTCCAGGGTCGCAACAGGTTCGCTAACTATGGCTACACCTTC.